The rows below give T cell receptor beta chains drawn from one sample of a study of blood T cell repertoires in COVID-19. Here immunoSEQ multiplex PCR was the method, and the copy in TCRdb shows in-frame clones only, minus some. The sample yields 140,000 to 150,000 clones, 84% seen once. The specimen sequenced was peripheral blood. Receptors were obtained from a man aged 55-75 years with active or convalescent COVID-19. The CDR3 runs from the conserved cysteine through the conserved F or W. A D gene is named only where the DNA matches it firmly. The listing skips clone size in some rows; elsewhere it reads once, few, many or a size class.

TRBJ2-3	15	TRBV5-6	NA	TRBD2	TGTGCCAGCAGCTCTAGCGGAGTTAGCACAGATACGCAGTATTTT	CASSSSGVSTDTQYF
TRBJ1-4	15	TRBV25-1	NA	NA	TGTGCCAGCAGTGAATCTGGCGGAGGCTTTGAAAAACTGTTTTTT	CASSESGGGFEKLFF
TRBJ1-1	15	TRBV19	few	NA	TGTGCCAGTATGGCCCGAGGGGGGGCGAGAACTGAAGCTTTCTTT	CASMARGGARTEAFF
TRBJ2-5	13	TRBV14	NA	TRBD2	TGTGCCAGCAGGCCTAGCGGGAGTGAGACCCAGTACTTC	CASRPSGSETQYF
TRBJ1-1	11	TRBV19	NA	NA	TGTGCCAGTCGGAACAGGACTGAAGCTTTCTTT	CASRNRTEAFF
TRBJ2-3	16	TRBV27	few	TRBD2	TGTGCCAGCAGTTTATTTGGGGAGGGCGGCACAGATACGCAGTATTTT	CASSLFGEGGTDTQYF
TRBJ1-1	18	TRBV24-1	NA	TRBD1	TGTGCCACCAGTGATTCAAAAGGACAGGGGGCGGGTTGGACTGAAGCTTTCTTT	CATSDSKGQGAGWTEAFF
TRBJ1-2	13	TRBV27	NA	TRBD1	TGTGCCAGCAGGCCGACAGGGTTCCATGGCTACACCTTC	CASRPTGFHGYTF
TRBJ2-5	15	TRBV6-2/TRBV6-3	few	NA	TGTGCCAGCAGTTACTCCCTGGCAGGCCAAGAGACCCAGTACTTC	CASSYSLAGQETQYF
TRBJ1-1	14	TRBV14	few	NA	TGTGCCAGCAGCCAAGAAAGGGGGATAACTGAAGCTTTCTTT	CASSQERGITEAFF
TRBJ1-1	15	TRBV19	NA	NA	TGTGCCAGTAGTATCGGGGGAGGCGGGTTCACTGAAGCTTTCTTT	CASSIGGGGFTEAFF
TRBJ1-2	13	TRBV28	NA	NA	TGTGCCAGCAGCCTCGAGGGCGGCTATGGCTACACCTTC	CASSLEGGYGYTF
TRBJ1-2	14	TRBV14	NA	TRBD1	TGTGCCAGCAAATACAGGGGGATGGACTATGGCTACACCTTC	CASKYRGMDYGYTF
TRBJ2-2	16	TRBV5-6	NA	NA	TGTGCCAGCAGCTTCACAGGGCTATCCTACACCGGGGAGCTGTTTTTT	CASSFTGLSYTGELFF
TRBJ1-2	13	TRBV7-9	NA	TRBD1	TGTGCCAGCAGCTCAGTACCGGGACAGGGTGCCACCTTC	CASSSVPGQGATF
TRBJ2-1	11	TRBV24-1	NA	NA	TGTGCCACCAGCTTCCGGGACTCACAGTTCTTC	CATSFRDSQFF
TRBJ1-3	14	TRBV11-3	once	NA	TGTGCCAGCAGCTTAGCGCGGTTTGGAAACACCATATATTTT	CASSLARFGNTIYF
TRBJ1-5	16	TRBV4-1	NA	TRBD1	TGCGCCAGCAGCCAAGATCAGGGGGCGTTTGTTCAGCCCCAGCATTTT	CASSQDQGAFVQPQHF
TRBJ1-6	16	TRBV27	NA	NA	TGTGCCAGCAGTCACTCACAGGGATCCATGGGATCACCCCTCCACTTT	CASSHSQGSMGSPLHF
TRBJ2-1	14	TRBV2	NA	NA	TGTGCCAGCAGTGGAGGTGGGGCATTGAATGAGCAGTTCTTC	CASSGGGALNEQFF
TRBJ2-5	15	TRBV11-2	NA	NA	TGTGCCAGCAGCTTAGTTAGAGGGCCCCAAGAGACCCAGTACTTC	CASSLVRGPQETQYF
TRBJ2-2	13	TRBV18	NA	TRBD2	TGTGCCAGCTCACAAGGACTAGCCGGGGAGCTGTTTTTT	CASSQGLAGELFF
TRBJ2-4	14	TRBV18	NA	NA	TGTGCCAGCTCACCAAGTTCACGGGAAAACATTCAGTACTTC	CASSPSSRENIQYF
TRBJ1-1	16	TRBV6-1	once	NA	TGTGCCAGCAGTGAAGCTCGGGGGACGTGGGTTTCTGAAGCTTTCTTT	CASSEARGTWVSEAFF
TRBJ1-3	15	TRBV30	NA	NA	TGTGCCTGGAGCTCCATGGGGGGAACTGGAAACACCATATATTTT	CAWSSMGGTGNTIYF
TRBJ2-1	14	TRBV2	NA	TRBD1	TGTGCCAGCAGCAAGGGACAGGGGGCAACTGAGCAGTTCTTC	CASSKGQGATEQFF